Listed below are T cell receptor beta chains from one sample, sequenced in a study of blood T cells in healthy people across ages. One entry per CDR3 protein, called by TCRdb with MiXCR from the 5' RACE reads. Among about 780,000 distinct CDR3 sequences listed, 46% were seen once. The sequenced material came from blood. The receptors stem from a man older than 75 in good health. CDR3s include the opening cysteine and the closing phenylalanine or tryptophan. Fields, in order: V gene, J gene, clone size, D gene, CDR3 protein, CDR3 DNA. D genes are given only for firm matches. Only part of the rows carry a size: once, few, many, or a class if the clone is expanded.

V gene: TRBV7-9; J gene: TRBJ1-2; clone size: many; D gene: NA; CDR3 protein: CATPGSLYGYTF; CDR3 DNA: TGTGCCACCCCCGGGTCCCTCTATGGCTACACCTTC
V gene: TRBV30; J gene: TRBJ1-4; clone size: NA; D gene: NA; CDR3 protein: CAWMGGSRKLFF; CDR3 DNA: TGTGCCTGGATGGGGGGGAGTCGAAAACTGTTTTTT
V gene: TRBV28; J gene: TRBJ1-5; clone size: NA; D gene: NA; CDR3 protein: CASSGRLWSGAGSNQPQHF; CDR3 DNA: TGTGCCAGCAGTGGACGCCTCTGGTCGGGGGCGGGCAGCAATCAGCCCCAGCATTTT
V gene: TRBV27; J gene: TRBJ1-1; clone size: NA; D gene: TRBD1; CDR3 protein: CASSYTGTVAFF; CDR3 DNA: TGTGCCAGCAGTTACACGGGGACAGTCGCTTTCTTT
V gene: TRBV7-2; J gene: TRBJ2-7; clone size: NA; D gene: TRBD2; CDR3 protein: CASSLNAAGTSALWQYF; CDR3 DNA: TGTGCCAGCAGCTTAAACGCAGCCGGGACTAGCGCGCTCTGGCAGTACTTC
V gene: TRBV12-3/TRBV12-4; J gene: TRBJ2-3; clone size: few; D gene: TRBD2; CDR3 protein: CASSSSGPADTQYF; CDR3 DNA: TGTGCCAGCAGTTCTAGCGGGCCTGCAGATACGCAGTATTTT
V gene: TRBV7-7; J gene: TRBJ2-7; clone size: few; D gene: TRBD1; CDR3 protein: CASSARQGMGEQYF; CDR3 DNA: TGTGCCAGCAGCGCCAGACAGGGGATGGGAGAGCAGTACTTC
V gene: TRBV24-1; J gene: TRBJ2-3; clone size: NA; D gene: TRBD2; CDR3 protein: CATSVPRGTSGKGSTDTQYF; CDR3 DNA: TGTGCCACCAGTGTCCCCCGAGGGACTAGCGGGAAAGGCAGCACAGATACGCAGTATTTT
V gene: TRBV29-1; J gene: TRBJ2-4; clone size: NA; D gene: NA; CDR3 protein: CSGESLDIQYF; CDR3 DNA: TGCAGCGGAGAGTCTTTGGACATTCAGTACTTC
V gene: TRBV6-2/TRBV6-3; J gene: TRBJ2-7; clone size: few; D gene: NA; CDR3 protein: CASSYDYSYEQYF; CDR3 DNA: TGTGCCAGCAGTTATGACTACTCCTACGAGCAGTACTTC